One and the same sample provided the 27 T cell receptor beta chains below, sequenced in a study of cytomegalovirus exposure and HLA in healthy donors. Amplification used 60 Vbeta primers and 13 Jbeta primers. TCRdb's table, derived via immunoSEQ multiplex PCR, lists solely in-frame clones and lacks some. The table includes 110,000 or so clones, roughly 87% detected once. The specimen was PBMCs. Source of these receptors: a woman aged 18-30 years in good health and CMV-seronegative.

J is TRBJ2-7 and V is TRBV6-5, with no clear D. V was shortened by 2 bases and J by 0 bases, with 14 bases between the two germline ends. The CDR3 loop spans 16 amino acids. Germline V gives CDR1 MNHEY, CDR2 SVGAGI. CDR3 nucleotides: TGTGCCAGCAGTTACGGCGGAGCCAGCCGCTCCTACGAGCAGTACTTC. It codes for CASSYGGASRSYEQYF.

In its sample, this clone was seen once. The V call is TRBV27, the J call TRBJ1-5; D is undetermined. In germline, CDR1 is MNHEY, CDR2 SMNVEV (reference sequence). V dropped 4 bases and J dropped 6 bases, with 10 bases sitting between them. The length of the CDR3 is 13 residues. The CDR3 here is CASSSQTGQPQHF. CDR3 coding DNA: TGTGCCAGCAGTTCCCAAACCGGTCAGCCCCAGCATTTT.

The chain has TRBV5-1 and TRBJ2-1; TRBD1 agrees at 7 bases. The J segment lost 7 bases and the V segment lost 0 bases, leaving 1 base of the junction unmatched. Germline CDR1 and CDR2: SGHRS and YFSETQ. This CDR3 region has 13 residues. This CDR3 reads CASSLGRGNEQFF. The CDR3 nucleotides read TGCGCCAGCAGCTTGGGCAGGGGGAATGAGCAGTTCTTC.

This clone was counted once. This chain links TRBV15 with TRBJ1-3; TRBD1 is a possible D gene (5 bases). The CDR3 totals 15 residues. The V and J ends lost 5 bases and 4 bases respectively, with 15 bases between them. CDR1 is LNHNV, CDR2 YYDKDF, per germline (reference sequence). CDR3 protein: CATSSRGEAGNTIYF. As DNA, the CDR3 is TGTGCCACCAGCTCTCGGGGGGAGGCCGGAAACACCATATATTTT.

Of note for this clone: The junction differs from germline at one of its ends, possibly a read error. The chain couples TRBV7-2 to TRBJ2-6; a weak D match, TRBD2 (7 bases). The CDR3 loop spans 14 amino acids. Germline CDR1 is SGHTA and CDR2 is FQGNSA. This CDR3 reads CASSTWGGANGLTF. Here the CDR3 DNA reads TGTGCCAGCAGCACGTGGGGGGGGGCCAACGGCCTGACTTTC. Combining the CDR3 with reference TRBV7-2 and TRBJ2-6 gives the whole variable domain GAGVSQSPSNKVTEKGKDVELRCDPISGHTALYWYRQSLGQGLEFLIYFQGNSAPDKSGLPSDRFSAERTGGSVSTLTIQRTQQEDSAVYLCASSTWGGANGLTFGAGSRLTVL.

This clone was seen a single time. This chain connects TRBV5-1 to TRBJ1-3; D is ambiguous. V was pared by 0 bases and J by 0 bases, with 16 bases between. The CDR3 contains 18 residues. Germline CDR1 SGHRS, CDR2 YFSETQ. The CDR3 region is CASSLVRGGLGSGNTIYF. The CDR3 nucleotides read TGCGCCAGCAGCTTGGTGCGCGGTGGACTCGGCTCTGGAAACACCATATATTTT. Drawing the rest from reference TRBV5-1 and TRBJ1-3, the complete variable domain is KAGVTQTPRYLIKTRGQQVTLSCSPISGHRSVSWYQQTPGQGLQFLFEYFSETQRNKGNFPGRFSGRQFSNSRSEMNVSTLELGDSALYLCASSLVRGGLGSGNTIYFGEGSWLTVV.

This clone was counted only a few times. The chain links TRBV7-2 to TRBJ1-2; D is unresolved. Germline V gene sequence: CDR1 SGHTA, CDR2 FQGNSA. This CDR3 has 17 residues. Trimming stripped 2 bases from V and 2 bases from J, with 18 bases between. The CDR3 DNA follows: TGTGCCAGCAGCTTAAGTCCGGAGGTAGCAGGAAACTATGGCTACACCTTC. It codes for CASSLSPEVAGNYGYTF.

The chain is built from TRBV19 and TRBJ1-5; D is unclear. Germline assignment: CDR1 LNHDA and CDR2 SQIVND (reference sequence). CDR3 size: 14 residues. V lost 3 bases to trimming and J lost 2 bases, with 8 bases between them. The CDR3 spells CASSIVRGNQPQHF. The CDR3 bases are TGTGCCAGTAGTATTGTCCGAGGCAATCAGCCCCAGCATTTT.

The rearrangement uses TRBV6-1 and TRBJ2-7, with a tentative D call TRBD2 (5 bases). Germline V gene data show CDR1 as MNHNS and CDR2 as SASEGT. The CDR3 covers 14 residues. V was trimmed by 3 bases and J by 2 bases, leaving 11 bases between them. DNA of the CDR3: TGTGCCAGCAGTGATGGACTTTCTGCCTACGAGCAGTACTTC. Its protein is CASSDGLSAYEQYF.

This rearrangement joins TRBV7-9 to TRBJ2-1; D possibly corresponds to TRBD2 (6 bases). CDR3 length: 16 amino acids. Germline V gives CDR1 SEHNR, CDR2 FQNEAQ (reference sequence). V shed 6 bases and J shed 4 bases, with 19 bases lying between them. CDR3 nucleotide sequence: TGTGCCAGCAGTTTCATTCTCGCGGGGTCGTACAATGAGCAGTTCTTC. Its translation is CASSFILAGSYNEQFF.

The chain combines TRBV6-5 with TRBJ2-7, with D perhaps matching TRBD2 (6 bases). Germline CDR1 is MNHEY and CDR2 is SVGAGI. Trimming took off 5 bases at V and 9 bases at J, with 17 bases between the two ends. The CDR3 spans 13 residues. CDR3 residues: CASSPGLWSGQYF. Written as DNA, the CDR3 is TGTGCCAGCAGTCCGGGACTCTGGTCGGGGCAGTACTTC.

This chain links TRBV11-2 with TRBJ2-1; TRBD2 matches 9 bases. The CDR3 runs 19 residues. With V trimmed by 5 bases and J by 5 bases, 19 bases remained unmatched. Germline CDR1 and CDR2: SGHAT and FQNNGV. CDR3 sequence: CASSPSGASGGHRNNEQFF. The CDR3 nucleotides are TGTGCCAGCAGCCCTAGTGGGGCCAGCGGGGGGCACCGAAACAATGAGCAGTTCTTC.

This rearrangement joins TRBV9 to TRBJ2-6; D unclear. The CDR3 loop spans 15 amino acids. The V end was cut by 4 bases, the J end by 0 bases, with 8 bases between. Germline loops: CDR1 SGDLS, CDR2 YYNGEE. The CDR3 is CASSLPSSGANVLTF. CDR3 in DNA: TGTGCCAGCAGCCTCCCGAGCTCTGGGGCCAACGTCCTGACTTTC.

The CDR3: CASRRDWNTEAFF. In DNA, the CDR3 is TGTGCCAGCAGACGAGACTGGAACACTGAAGCTTTCTTT. The V gene is TRBV7-8, the J gene TRBJ1-1; D remains ambiguous. From germline, CDR1 is SGHVS and CDR2 FQNEAQ. The CDR3 sequence is 13 residues long. V was shortened by 6 bases and J by 1 base, with 9 bases between the two germline ends. The full variable domain, completed using reference TRBV7-8 and TRBJ1-1, is GAGVSQSPRYKVAKRGQDVALRCDPISGHVSLFWYQQALGQGPEFLTYFQNEAQLDKSGLPSDRFFAERPEGSVSTLKIQRTQQEDSAVYLCASRRDWNTEAFFGQGTRLTVV.

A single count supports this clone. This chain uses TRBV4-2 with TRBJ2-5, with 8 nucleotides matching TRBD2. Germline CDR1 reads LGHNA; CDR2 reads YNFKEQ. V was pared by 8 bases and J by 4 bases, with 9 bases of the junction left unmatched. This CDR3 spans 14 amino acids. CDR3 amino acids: CASSQRGWGETQYF. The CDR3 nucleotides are TGTGCCAGCTCCCAGCGGGGGTGGGGAGAGACCCAGTACTTC.

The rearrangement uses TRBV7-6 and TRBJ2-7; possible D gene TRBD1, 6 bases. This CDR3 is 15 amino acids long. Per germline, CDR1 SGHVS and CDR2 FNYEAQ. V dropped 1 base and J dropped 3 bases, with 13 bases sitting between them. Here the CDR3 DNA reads TGTGCCAGCAGCTTAGAGGCAGGGGCTAGCTACGAGCAGTACTTC. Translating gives CASSLEAGASYEQYF.

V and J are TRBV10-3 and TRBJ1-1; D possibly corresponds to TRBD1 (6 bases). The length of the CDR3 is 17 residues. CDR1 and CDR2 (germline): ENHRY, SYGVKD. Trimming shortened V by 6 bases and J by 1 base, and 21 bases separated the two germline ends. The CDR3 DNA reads TGTGCCATCAGGGACCCGGGACACTCAGGGAAGAACACTGAAGCTTTCTTT. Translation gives CAIRDPGHSGKNTEAFF.

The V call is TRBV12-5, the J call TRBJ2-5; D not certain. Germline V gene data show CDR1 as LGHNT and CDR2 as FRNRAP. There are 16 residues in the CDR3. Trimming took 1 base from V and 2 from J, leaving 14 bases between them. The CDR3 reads CASGLALLARQETQYF. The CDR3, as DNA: TGTGCTAGTGGTTTGGCCCTCTTGGCAAGACAAGAGACCCAGTACTTC. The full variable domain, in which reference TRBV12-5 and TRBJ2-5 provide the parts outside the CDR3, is DARVTQTPRHKVTEMGQEVTMRCQPILGHNTVFWYRQTMMQGLELLAYFRNRAPLDDSGMPKDRFSAEMPDATLATLKIQPSEPRDSAVYFCASGLALLARQETQYFGPGTRLLVL.

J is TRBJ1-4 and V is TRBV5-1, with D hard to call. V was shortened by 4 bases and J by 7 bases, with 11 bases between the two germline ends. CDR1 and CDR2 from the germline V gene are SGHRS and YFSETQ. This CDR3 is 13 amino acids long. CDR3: CASSQDGSEKLFF. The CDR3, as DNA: TGCGCCAGCAGCCAGGACGGGAGTGAAAAACTGTTTTTT.

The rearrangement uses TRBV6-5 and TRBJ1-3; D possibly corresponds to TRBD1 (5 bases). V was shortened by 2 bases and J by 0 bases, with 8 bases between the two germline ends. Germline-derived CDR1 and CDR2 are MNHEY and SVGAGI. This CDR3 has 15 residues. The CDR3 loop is CASSYTGNSGNTIYF. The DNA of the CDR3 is TGTGCCAGCAGTTACACAGGAAACTCTGGAAACACCATATATTTT.

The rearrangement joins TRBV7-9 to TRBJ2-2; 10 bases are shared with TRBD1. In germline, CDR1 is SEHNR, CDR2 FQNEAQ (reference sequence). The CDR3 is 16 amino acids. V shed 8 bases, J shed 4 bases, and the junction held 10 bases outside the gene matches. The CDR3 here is CASDRGLSFSTGELFF. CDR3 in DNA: TGTGCCAGCGACAGGGGGCTTAGTTTTAGCACCGGGGAGCTGTTTTTT.

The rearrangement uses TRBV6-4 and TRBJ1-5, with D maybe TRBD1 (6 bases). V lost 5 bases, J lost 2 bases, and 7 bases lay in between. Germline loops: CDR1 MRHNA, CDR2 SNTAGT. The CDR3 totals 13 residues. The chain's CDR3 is CASSPGGNQPQHF. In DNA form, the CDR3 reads TGTGCCAGCAGTCCAGGGGGCAATCAGCCCCAGCATTTT.

CDR3 DNA sequence: TGTGCCAGTAGTCCACGGACAGCTTTTGCAACTAATGAAAAACTGTTTTTT. Translation gives CASSPRTAFATNEKLFF. The genes are TRBV19 and TRBJ1-4, with D perhaps matching TRBD1 (6 bases). With 5 bases removed from V and 0 bases from J, the gap between germline ends came to 16 bases. The CDR3 is 17 amino acids. The germline V gene has CDR1 LNHDA and CDR2 SQIVND (reference sequence).

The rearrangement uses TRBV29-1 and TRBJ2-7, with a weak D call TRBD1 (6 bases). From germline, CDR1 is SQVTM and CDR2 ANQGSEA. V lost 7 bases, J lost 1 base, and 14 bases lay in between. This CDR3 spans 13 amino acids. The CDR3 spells CSAGGQKSYEQYF. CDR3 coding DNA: TGCAGCGCAGGAGGACAGAAATCCTACGAGCAGTACTTC.

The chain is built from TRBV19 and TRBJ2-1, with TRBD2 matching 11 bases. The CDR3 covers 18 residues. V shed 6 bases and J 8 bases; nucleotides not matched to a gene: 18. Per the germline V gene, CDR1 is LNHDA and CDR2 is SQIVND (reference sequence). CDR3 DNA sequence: TGTGCCAGTAGGGTAAGGGGACTAGCGGTACTAGTAGAGGATGAGCAGTTCTTC. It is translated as CASRVRGLAVLVEDEQFF.

The CDR3 here is CSVKLAGGTSYNEQFF. For the CDR3, the DNA is TGCAGCGTGAAACTAGCGGGAGGTACCTCCTACAATGAGCAGTTCTTC. The rearrangement links TRBV29-1 to TRBJ2-1; TRBD2 matches 12 bases. This CDR3 is 16 amino acids long. Germline CDR1 is SQVTM and CDR2 is ANQGSEA. V lost 6 bases, J lost 0 bases, and 6 bases stayed unmatched.

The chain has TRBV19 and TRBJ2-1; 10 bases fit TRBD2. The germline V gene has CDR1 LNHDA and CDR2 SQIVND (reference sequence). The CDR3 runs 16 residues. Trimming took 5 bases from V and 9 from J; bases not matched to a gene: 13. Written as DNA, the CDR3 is TGTGCCAGTAGTTTGGGACAACTAGCGGGGTGGGGTGAGCAGTTCTTC. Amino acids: CASSLGQLAGWGEQFF.